This TCR beta chain was obtained from a study of identical twins. General study results and limits: Conclusions were based on cross-sectional statistical analysis, without following the same donors.

V shed 5 bases, J shed 0 bases, and the junction held 13 bases outside the gene matches. Germline lookup yields CDR1 SGHRS and CDR2 YFSETQ. The CDR3 is 17 amino acids. With no exceptions, donors were healthy Caucasians. This clonotype was seen at least ten times. What it binds is not known. Unique molecular identifiers were present on the cDNA, and a universal primer site came from template switching. TCRdb recomputed calls from the 5' RACE reads with MiXCR, one row per CDR3 protein. This table holds about 920,000 distinct CDR3 sequences, more than 9% found once. These data also featured in a second study, about yellow fever vaccine responses in identical twins.

This sequence was found in a woman aged 18-29 years in good health. The chain links TRBV5-1 to TRBJ2-7; 8 nucleotides agree with TRBD1. The specimen sequenced was PBMCs. CDR3 sequence reads: CASSISGTGSFSYEQYF. The CDR3 DNA sequence: TGCGCCAGCAGTATATCCGGGACAGGTTCCTTCTCCTACGAGCAGTACTTC.